The source of this T cell receptor (beta chain) is a study of blood T cells in healthy people across ages. PCR was performed a second time for roughly 7 to 12 cycles using a sample-barcoded 5' primer and a J-beta primer mix. At least 3 million CDR3-containing paired-end reads were obtained per sample. In TCRdb, the 5' RACE reads were re-called with MiXCR into one record per CDR3 protein. The top ten hold less than 5% of the sample, which has 1,500,000 or so distinct CDR3 sequences, about 45% seen once. Study-level points and caveats: Diversity was higher, and naive CD4+ cells more numerous, in long-lived donors than in aged donors. With unsorted PBMCs, a conclusive comparison of naive versus antigen-experienced cells was not possible.

In its sample, this clonotype was seen a few times. Its antigen is undetermined. CDR1 MNHEY and CDR2 SVGEGT come from the germline V gene. CDR3 length equals 15 residues. Trimming took off 6 bases at V and 3 bases at J, with 18 bases between the two ends. With each sample, at least 5.5 micrograms of total RNA were extracted. This sequence originates from a woman aged 18 to 35 in good health. Sequencing used blood. This chain uses TRBV6-2 or TRBV6-3 with TRBJ2-7; TRBD2 might be the D (5 bases). The CDR3 region is CASSPMSGAFYEQYF. DNA of the CDR3: TGTGCCAGCAGCCCAATGAGCGGCGCTTTCTACGAGCAGTACTTC.